This is a list of T cell receptor beta chains from one sample in a study of cytomegalovirus exposure and HLA in healthy donors. Sequenced by immunoSEQ multiplex PCR; TCRdb stores in-frame clones only, minus some. The sample yields approximately 200,000 clones, about three quarters seen once. Sequencing was carried out using PBMCs. These TCRs come from a man in his forties or fifties in good health and CMV-seronegative. Both conserved end residues are part of each CDR3. D genes are given only for firm matches. Only part of the rows carry a size: once, few, many, or a class if the clone is expanded.

d_call j_call v_call clone_size cdr3_nt cdr3_aa
TRBD1 TRBJ1-3 TRBV7-9 - TGTGCCAGCAGCCCAACCGGGACAGGCGGGTCTGGAAACACCATATATTTT CASSPTGTGGSGNTIYF
- TRBJ2-7 TRBV5-6 - TGTGCCAGCAGCTTGATGGTAGGACAGCCAGGCATCTCCTACGAGCAGTACTTC CASSLMVGQPGISYEQYF
TRBD1 TRBJ1-1 TRBV5-6 - TGTGCCAGCAGCGGACGGACAGGTTACTACCTCAACACTGAAGCTTTCTTT CASSGRTGYYLNTEAFF
TRBD2 TRBJ2-3 TRBV6-4 - TGTGCCAGCAACCCCGGCCCCAGTAGCGGGAGGACAGATACGCAGTATTTT CASNPGPSSGRTDTQYF
- TRBJ2-5 TRBV19 - TGTGCCAGTAGTATAGATTTCACAGAAGAAGAGACCCAGTACTTC CASSIDFTEEETQYF
- TRBJ2-1 TRBV5-3 - TGTGCCAGAAGCTCGCGAATTCAGGGTTGGAAGCAGTTCTTC CARSSRIQGWKQFF
- TRBJ2-3 TRBV6-1 - TGTGCCAGCAGCCTCGAGAGGGCACTCACAGATACGCAGTATTTT CASSLERALTDTQYF
- TRBJ1-2 TRBV7-2 - TGTGCCAGCAGCTCTAGGACAGAACGAGGCTACACCTTC CASSSRTERGYTF
TRBD1 TRBJ1-2 TRBV9 - TGTGCCAGCAGCACCCCAGGGGACAGCCGGGTCTATGGCTACACCTTC CASSTPGDSRVYGYTF
TRBD2 TRBJ2-1 TRBV4-1 few TGCGCCAGCAGCCAAGATACGGGGGGACGGGGAAACAATGAGCAGTTCTTC CASSQDTGGRGNNEQFF
- TRBJ1-1 TRBV19 once TGTGCCAGTAGCTATTCGAACACTGAAGCTTTCTTT CASSYSNTEAFF
- TRBJ2-1 TRBV7-2 few TGTGCCAGCAGTTCCGGGTCCACAGGGTTCTTC CASSSGSTGFF
- TRBJ2-7 TRBV7-2 - TGTGCCAGCAGCTTATCTACCCTTATCGAGCAGTACTTC CASSLSTLIEQYF
TRBD1 TRBJ1-4 TRBV28 - TGTGCCAGCAGTTTCTGGACAGGGTCGCATGAAAAACTGTTTTTT CASSFWTGSHEKLFF
- TRBJ2-7 TRBV4-3 - TGCGCCAGCAGTACAGGGAGTCTACCCTACGAGCAGTACTTC CASSTGSLPYEQYF
TRBD1 TRBJ2-4 TRBV7-3 - TGTGCCAGCAGCGCAGGGGGTTGGGAAGGGAACATTCAGTACTTC CASSAGGWEGNIQYF
- TRBJ2-1 TRBV19 - TGTGCCAGTAGTCCTCGGGGCTACAATGAGCAGTTCTTC CASSPRGYNEQFF
TRBD1 TRBJ2-5 TRBV6-5 - TGTGCCAGCAGTTACTCCTTGACAGGGCTAGTAGAGACCCAGTACTTC CASSYSLTGLVETQYF
- TRBJ1-5 TRBV6-6 - TGTGCCAGCAGTTTAAATAGCAATCAGCCCCAGCATTTT CASSLNSNQPQHF
- TRBJ2-1 TRBV6-7 - TGTGCCAGCGCGGAAACAGGGCGCTACAATGAGCAGTTCTTC CASAETGRYNEQFF
- TRBJ2-3 TRBV4-1 - TGCGCCAGCAGCCACCCCCAACGGCGGGGTGGAGATACGCAGTATTTT CASSHPQRRGGDTQYF
TRBD1 TRBJ2-1 TRBV5-1 - TGCGCCAGCAGCTTGTTTCAGGGGGCCGGGGAGCAGTTCTTC CASSLFQGAGEQFF
- TRBJ2-1 TRBV7-3 - TGTGCCAGCAGCCAGGACTCCTACAATGAGCAGTTCTTC CASSQDSYNEQFF
- TRBJ1-3 TRBV21-1 - TGTGCCAGCTTATCATTGACAGACTCTGGAAACACCATATATTTT CASLSLTDSGNTIYF
- TRBJ2-2 TRBV6-4 - TGTGCCAGCAGTGACAATAACGGGGAGCTGTTTTTT CASSDNNGELFF
TRBD2 TRBJ2-3 TRBV4-2 - TGTGCCAGCAGCCCACGACTAGCGGGGCGTCCAGATACGCAGTATTTT CASSPRLAGRPDTQYF
TRBD2 TRBJ2-1 TRBV18 once TGTGCCAGCTCATTTGGACTAGCAACCTACAATGAGCAGTTCTTC CASSFGLATYNEQFF
- TRBJ1-1 TRBV9 - TGTGCCAGCAGCGTAGGGGGCAAGCGGGTCACTGAAGCTTTCTTT CASSVGGKRVTEAFF
TRBD2 TRBJ2-1 TRBV4-2 - TGTGCCAGCAGCCAAGATCCTAGCGGTACCTACAATGAGCAGTTCTTC CASSQDPSGTYNEQFF
- TRBJ2-1 TRBV7-9 - TGTGCCAGCAGCTCGGGGGCCTACAATGAGCAGTTCTTC CASSSGAYNEQFF
- TRBJ1-6 TRBV2 - TGTGCCAGCAGTCTGACAGGCGACTATAATTCACCCCTCCACTTT CASSLTGDYNSPLHF
TRBD1 TRBJ1-5 TRBV28 - TGTGCCACCGGGACAGTATTCAATCAGCCCCAGCATTTT CATGTVFNQPQHF
- TRBJ2-7 TRBV5-1 - TGCGCCAGCAGCTTAGACAGTTATATCTCCTACGAGCAGTACTTC CASSLDSYISYEQYF
TRBD1 TRBJ2-7 TRBV27 - TGTGCCAGCAGTGCCCGGGACAGAGGAGAGCAGTACTTC CASSARDRGEQYF
TRBD2 TRBJ2-3 TRBV4-2 - TGTGCCAGCAGCCAAGGGGCGGGGGGCCGTCACATCACGCAGTATTTT CASSQGAGGRHITQYF
TRBD2 TRBJ2-3 TRBV5-1 - TGCGCCAGCAGCTCCACAGCGGGAGGGCGCTTTCAGGGCGCAGATACGCAGTATTTT CASSSTAGGRFQGADTQYF
TRBD2 TRBJ2-3 TRBV5-8 - TGTGCCAGCAGACCGGGACTAGGTGCGGGCACAGATACGCAGTATTTT CASRPGLGAGTDTQYF
- TRBJ2-5 TRBV25-1 - TGTGCCACAGCGGGTCAAGAGACCCAGTACTTC CATAGQETQYF
- TRBJ1-2 TRBV5-4 few TGTGCCAGCAGCTCGAGCGGGGGGGATAACTATGGCTACACCTTC CASSSSGGDNYGYTF
- TRBJ2-6 TRBV27 - TGTGCCAGCAGCCCGACAGGCTGGGCTGGGGCCAACGTCCTGACTTTC CASSPTGWAGANVLTF
TRBD2 TRBJ2-5 TRBV18 few TGTGCCAGCTCACCACTAGCGGGGGACCAAGAGACCCAGTACTTC CASSPLAGDQETQYF
- TRBJ2-1 TRBV19 few TGTGCCAGTAGTATAAGTCGCGGGATTGAGCAGTTCTTC CASSISRGIEQFF
TRBD2 TRBJ2-3 TRBV30 - TGTGCCTGGGGACTAGCGGGAGGCGGGAAGACAGATACGCAGTATTTT CAWGLAGGGKTDTQYF
- TRBJ1-3 TRBV5-5 once TGTGCCAGCAGCATGGGGGCGGGCGACTCTGGAAACACCATATATTTT CASSMGAGDSGNTIYF
TRBD1 TRBJ1-2 TRBV4-3 - TGCGCCAGCAGCCAGGGGACAGGGCGCGCTAACTATGGCTACACCTTC CASSQGTGRANYGYTF
TRBD1 TRBJ1-5 TRBV7-8 - TGTGCCAGCAGCGAAGGGACAGAGAATCAGCCCCAGCATTTT CASSEGTENQPQHF
- TRBJ1-1 TRBV19 - TGTGCCAGTAGTAAGGGTTGGCAGGGGACGCGGAACACTGAAGCTTTCTTT CASSKGWQGTRNTEAFF
TRBD1 TRBJ1-5 TRBV9 - TGTGCCAGCAGCGCGGGCGGGACAGGGATCGCTGCCCAGCATTTT CASSAGGTGIAAQHF
TRBD1 TRBJ1-4 TRBV27 few TGTGCCAGCAGTCCCCGGTCGACAGGGGCTGCAACTAATGAAAAACTGTTTTTT CASSPRSTGAATNEKLFF
TRBD1 TRBJ2-3 TRBV2 - TGTGCCAGCAGTGATAGGGGACAGGGCCCGCAGTATTTT CASSDRGQGPQYF
- TRBJ1-2 TRBV2 once TGTGCCAGCAGTGAAGTAGGAGGGACCCGCTACACCTTC CASSEVGGTRYTF
TRBD1 TRBJ1-2 TRBV29-1 - TGCAGCCTTCGGACAGGGCGAGACTATGGCTACACCTTC CSLRTGRDYGYTF
- TRBJ1-2 TRBV7-2 - TGTGCCAGCAGTCCAGTAGGGGGACGAGACTACACCTTC CASSPVGGRDYTF
TRBD2 TRBJ2-1 TRBV14 - TGTGCCAGCGTGGATAGCGGGGGGGCTAGTGAGCAGTTCTTC CASVDSGGASEQFF
- TRBJ2-7 TRBV7-2 few TGTGCCAGCAGCTTCGGACACCGCTACGAGCAGTACTTC CASSFGHRYEQYF
TRBD1 TRBJ2-5 TRBV28 - TGTGCCAGCAGTGGGACAGAGGGGGAGACCCAGTACTTC CASSGTEGETQYF
- TRBJ1-1 TRBV6-5 - TGTGCCAGCAGAAAACAGGGTATGAACACTGAAGCTTTCTTT CASRKQGMNTEAFF